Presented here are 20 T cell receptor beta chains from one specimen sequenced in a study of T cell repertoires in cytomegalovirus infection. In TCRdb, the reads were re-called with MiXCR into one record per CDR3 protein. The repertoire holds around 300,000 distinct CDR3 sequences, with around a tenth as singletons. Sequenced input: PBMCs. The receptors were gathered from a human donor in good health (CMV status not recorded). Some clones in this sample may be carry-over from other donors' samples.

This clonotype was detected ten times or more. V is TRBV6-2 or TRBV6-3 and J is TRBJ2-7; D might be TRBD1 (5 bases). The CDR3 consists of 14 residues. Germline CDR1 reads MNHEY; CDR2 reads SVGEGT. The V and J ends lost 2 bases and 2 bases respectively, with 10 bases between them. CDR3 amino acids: CASSYDSPAYEQYF. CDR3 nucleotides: TGTGCCAGCAGTTACGACAGCCCGGCCTACGAGCAGTACTTC.

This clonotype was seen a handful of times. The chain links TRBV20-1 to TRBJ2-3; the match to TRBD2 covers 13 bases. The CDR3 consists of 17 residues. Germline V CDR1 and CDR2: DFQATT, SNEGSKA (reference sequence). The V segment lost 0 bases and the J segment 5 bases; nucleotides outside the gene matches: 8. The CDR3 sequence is CSAREVTSGRVRDTQYF. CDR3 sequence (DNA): TGCAGTGCTAGAGAGGTCACTAGCGGGAGGGTTCGAGATACGCAGTATTTT.

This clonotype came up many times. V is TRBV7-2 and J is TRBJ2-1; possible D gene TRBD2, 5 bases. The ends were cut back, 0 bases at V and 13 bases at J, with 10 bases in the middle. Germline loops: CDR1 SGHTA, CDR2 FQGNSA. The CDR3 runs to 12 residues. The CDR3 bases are TGTGCCAGCAGCTTAGCGCTAGGAGGTCAGTTCTTC. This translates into CASSLALGGQFF.

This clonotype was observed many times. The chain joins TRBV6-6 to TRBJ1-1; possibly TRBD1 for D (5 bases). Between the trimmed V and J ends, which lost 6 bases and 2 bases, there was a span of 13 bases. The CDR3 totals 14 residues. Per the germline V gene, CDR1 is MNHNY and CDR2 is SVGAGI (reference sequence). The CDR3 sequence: CASSPSTVNTEAFF. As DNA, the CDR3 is TGTGCCAGCAGCCCTTCGACAGTTAACACTGAAGCTTTCTTT.

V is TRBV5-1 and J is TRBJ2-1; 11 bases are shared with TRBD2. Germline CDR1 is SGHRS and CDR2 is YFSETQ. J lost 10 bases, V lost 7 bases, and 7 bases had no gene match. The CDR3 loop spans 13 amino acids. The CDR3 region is CASDSGGGYEQFF. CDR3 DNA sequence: TGCGCCAGCGATAGCGGGGGGGGGTACGAGCAGTTCTTC.

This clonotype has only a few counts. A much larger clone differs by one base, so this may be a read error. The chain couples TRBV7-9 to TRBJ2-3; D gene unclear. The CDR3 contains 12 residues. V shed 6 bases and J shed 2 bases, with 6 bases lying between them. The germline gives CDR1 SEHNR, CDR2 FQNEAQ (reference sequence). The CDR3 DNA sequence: TGTGCCAGCAGATTCTTCACAGATACGCAGTATTTT. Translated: CASRFFTDTQYF.

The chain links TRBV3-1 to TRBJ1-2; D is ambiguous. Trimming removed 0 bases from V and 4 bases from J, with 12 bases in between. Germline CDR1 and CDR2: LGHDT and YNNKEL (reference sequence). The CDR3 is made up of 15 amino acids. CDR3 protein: CASSQERLRIYGYTF. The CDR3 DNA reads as TGTGCCAGCAGCCAAGAGAGGTTGAGGATCTATGGCTACACCTTC.

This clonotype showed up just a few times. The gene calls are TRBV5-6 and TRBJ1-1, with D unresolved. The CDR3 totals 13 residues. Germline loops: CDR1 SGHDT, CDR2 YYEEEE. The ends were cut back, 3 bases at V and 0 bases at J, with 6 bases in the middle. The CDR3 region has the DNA TGTGCCAGCAGCTGGAGGGTGAACACTGAAGCTTTCTTT. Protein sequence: CASSWRVNTEAFF.

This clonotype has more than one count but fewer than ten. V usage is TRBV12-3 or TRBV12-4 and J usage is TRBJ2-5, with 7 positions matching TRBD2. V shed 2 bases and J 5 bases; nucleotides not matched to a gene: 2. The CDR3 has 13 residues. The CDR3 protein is CASSLYGRETQYF. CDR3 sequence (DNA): TGTGCCAGCAGTTTATACGGGAGGGAGACCCAGTACTTC.

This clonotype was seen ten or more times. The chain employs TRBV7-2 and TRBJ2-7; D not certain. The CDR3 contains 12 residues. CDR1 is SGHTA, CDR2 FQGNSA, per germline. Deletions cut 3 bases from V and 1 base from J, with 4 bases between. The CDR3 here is CASSLVSYEQYF. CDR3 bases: TGTGCCAGCAGCTTGGTTTCCTACGAGCAGTACTTC. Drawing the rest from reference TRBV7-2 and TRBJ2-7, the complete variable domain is GAGVSQSPSNKVTEKGKDVELRCDPISGHTALYWYRQSLGQGLEFLIYFQGNSAPDKSGLPSDRFSAERTGGSVSTLTIQRTQQEDSAVYLCASSLVSYEQYFGPGTRLTVT.

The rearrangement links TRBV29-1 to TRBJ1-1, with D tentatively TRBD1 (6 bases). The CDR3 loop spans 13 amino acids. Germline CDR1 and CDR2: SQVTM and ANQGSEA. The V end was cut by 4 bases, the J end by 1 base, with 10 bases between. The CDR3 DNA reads TGCAGCGTTGTCTTGGACAGGAACACTGAAGCTTTCTTT. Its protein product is CSVVLDRNTEAFF. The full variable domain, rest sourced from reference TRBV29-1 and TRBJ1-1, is SAVISQKPSRDICQRGTSLTIQCQVDSQVTMMFWYRQQPGQSLTLIATANQGSEATYESGFVIDKFPISRPNLTFSTLTVSNMSPEDSSIYLCSVVLDRNTEAFFGQGTRLTVV.

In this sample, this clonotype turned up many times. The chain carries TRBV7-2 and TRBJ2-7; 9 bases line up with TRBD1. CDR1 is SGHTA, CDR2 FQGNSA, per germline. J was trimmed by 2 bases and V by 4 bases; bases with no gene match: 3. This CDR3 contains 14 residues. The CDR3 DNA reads TGTGCCAGCAGCTCAGGACAGGGGACCTACGAGCAGTACTTC. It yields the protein CASSSGQGTYEQYF.

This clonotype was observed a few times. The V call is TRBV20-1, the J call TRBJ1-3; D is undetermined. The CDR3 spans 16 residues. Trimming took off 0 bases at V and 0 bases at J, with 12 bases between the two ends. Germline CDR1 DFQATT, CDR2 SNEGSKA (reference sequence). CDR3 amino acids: CSARDPTARSGNTIYF. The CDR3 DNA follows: TGCAGTGCTAGAGACCCGACGGCTCGCTCTGGAAACACCATATATTTT.

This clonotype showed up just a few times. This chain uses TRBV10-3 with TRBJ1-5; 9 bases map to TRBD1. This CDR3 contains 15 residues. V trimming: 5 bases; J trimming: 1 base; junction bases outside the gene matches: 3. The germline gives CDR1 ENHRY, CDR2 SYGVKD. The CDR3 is CAISRTGDSNQPQHF. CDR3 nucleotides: TGTGCCATCAGTAGGACAGGGGACAGCAATCAGCCCCAGCATTTT.

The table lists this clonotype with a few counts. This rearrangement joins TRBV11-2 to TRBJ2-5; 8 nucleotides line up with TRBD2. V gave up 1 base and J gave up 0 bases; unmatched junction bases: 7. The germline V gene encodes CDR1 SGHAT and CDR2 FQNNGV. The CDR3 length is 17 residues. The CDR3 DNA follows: TGTGCCAGCAGCTTAGGGCGTAGCGGGACCTACCAAGAGACCCAGTACTTC. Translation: CASSLGRSGTYQETQYF.

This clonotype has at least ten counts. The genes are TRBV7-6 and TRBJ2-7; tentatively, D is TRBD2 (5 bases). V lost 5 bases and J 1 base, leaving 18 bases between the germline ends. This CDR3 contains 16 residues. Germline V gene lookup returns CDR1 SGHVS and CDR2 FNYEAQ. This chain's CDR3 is CASSPDRGPGSYEQYF. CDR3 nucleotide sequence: TGTGCCAGCAGCCCAGATCGCGGCCCGGGGTCCTACGAGCAGTACTTC.

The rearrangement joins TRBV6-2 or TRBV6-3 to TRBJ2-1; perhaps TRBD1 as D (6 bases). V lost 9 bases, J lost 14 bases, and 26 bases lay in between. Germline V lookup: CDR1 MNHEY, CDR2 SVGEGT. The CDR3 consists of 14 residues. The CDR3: CASLPNLPGQWEFF. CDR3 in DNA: TGTGCCAGTTTACCTAACCTCCCGGGACAATGGGAGTTCTTC.

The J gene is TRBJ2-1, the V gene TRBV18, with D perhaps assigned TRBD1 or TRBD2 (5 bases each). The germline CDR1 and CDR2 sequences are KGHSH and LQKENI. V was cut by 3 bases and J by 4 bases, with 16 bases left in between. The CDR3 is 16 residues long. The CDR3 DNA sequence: TGTGCCAGCTCACCTTTTACGGGACCTGTGTACAATGAGCAGTTCTTC. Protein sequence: CASSPFTGPVYNEQFF.

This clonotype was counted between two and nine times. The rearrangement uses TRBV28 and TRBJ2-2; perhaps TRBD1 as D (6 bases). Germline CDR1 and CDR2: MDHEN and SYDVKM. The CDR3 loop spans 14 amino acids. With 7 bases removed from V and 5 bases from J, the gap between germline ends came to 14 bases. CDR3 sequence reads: CASTGRGSTGELFF. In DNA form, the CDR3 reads TGTGCCAGCACAGGCAGGGGTTCGACCGGGGAGCTGTTTTTT.

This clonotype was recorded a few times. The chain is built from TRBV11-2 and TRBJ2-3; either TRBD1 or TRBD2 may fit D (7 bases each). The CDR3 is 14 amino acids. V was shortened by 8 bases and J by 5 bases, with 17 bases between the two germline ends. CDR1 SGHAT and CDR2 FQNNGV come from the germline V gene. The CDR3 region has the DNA TGTGCCAGCGGGGAGGGGGCGCTCAGAGATACGCAGTATTTT. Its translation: CASGEGALRDTQYF.